This paragraph reports one TCR beta chain. Its binding antigen is unknown. The record has no base qualities; no much larger clone is one base away. The protocol used for the library was PCR. Sequenced on an Illumina HiSeq 2500. To reduce PCR and sequencing biases, unique molecular identifiers were built into the TCR beta cDNA libraries. About 500,000 cDNA molecules were obtained for every 1 to 10 million input T cells, so each molecule roughly corresponded to one T cell. The patient libraries were prepared and sequenced with the same protocol used for the earlier healthy control dataset. Samples belonging to the same batch were prepared together, multiplexed and sequenced on a shared HiSeq lane. On the authors' methods: MIGEC was used to process the raw barcoded reads, and molecular identifier groups with only a single read were discarded before consensus assembly and CDR3 extraction. VDJtools was used for post-analysis of the clonotype tables, and diversity was normalized by down-sampling every dataset to the size of the smallest sample. In repertoire overlap clustering, CDR3 amino acid sequences, but not nucleotide sequences, were matched to correct batch-related cross-sample contamination. TCRdb reanalyzed the raw reads on its own, using fastp at Q25 for trimming and MiXCR for clone calling, and kept in-frame beta chains. All rows with the same CDR3 protein become a single entry with the most common DNA and genes. These V and J calls are TCRdb output, not the study's own analysis. This sample gives roughly 650,000 distinct CDR3 sequences in total; around 60% of them show up just once. The leading ten clones occupy 11% of the sample.

This specimen belongs to a study of post-analysis software for immune sequencing data (dated by TCRdb to the mid-2010s). The study in broad terms: Recorded disease courses included relapsing-remitting, secondary progressive and progressive-relapsing multiple sclerosis, with some patients lacking subtype annotation. The patient repertoires were set against under 13 previously published healthy control repertoires from donors whose ages ranged from about 6 to 26 years. A subset of samples was prepared in parallel using single-end sample barcoding, then pooled and co-amplified after Illumina adapter ligation. Paper-wide results and their limitations: Direct clustering with F measure revealed strong co-clustering of samples prepared in the same batch, which led to a batch-effect correction. About five TRBV segments, including TRBV5-6, TRBV5-1 and TRBV20-1, were significantly more frequent in patients than controls. Normalized Chao1 diversity was significantly lower in multiple sclerosis patients than controls, suggesting substantial peripheral T-cell clonal expansion. The multiple sclerosis patient group was slightly younger than the control group.

To demonstrate the VDJtools post-analysis software, TCR beta repertoires were profiled from the peripheral blood of roughly 12 young patients with multiple sclerosis. Multiple sclerosis patients were children and adolescents aged about 6 to 16 years. CDR1 and CDR2, looked up from the germline V gene, are MNHGY and SVAAGI. V and J lose 9 bases and 2 bases, and a span of 8 bases separates them. The CDR3, from cysteine to phenylalanine, totals 11 residues. Solely the CDR3 DNA is kept, with 33 bases framed from the first base. The sample consisted of blood. The chain is encoded by TRBV6-9 joined to TRBJ2-7, with the D call perhaps TRBD1 or TRBD2, each one matching 5 bases. The sequence was obtained from a girl aged 2-10 years with multiple sclerosis. The bases read TGTGCCAGGGGACGGACCTACGAGCAGTACTTC. The translation is CARGRTYEQYF.